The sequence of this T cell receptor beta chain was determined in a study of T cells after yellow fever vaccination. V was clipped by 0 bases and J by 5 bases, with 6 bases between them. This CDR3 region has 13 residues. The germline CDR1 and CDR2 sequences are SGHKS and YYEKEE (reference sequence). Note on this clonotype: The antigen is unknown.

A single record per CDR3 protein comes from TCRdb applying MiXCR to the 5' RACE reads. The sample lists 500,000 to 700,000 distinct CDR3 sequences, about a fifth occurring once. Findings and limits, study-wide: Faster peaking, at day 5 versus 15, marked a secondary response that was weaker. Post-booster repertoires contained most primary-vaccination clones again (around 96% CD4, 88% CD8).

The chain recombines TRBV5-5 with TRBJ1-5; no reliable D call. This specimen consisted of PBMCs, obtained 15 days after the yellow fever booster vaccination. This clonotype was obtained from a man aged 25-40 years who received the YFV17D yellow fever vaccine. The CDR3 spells CASSLVGYQPQHF. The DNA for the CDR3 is TGTGCCAGCAGCTTGGTAGGGTATCAGCCCCAGCATTTT.